The 19 T cell receptor beta chains presented below share a single source sample, sequenced in a study of shared T cell receptors in the human thymus. This table comes from immunoSEQ multiplex PCR, and its TCRdb copy is limited to in-frame clones, with some not included. The data contain around 730,000 clones, 70% to 90% of them singletons. This sample also appeared in a second study, on human thymus T cells.

The sequenced sample was thymocytes. Receptors originate from a girl under three years old with a congenital heart defect.

The chain is built from TRBV7-6 and TRBJ1-2, with 7 bases fitting TRBD1. Trimming removed 4 bases from V and 7 bases from J; junction bases left unmatched: 12. Per the germline V gene, CDR1 is SGHVS and CDR2 is FNYEAQ. CDR3 length: 15 amino acids. CDR3 sequence reads: CASSSKFRGIGGYTF. The CDR3 bases are TGTGCCAGCAGCTCAAAATTCAGGGGGATCGGTGGCTACACCTTC.

Concerning this clone: The junction differs from germline at one of its ends, possibly a read error. Other DNA sequences in this specimen translate into the identical CDR3. The chain joins TRBV6-6 to TRBJ1-6; D is ambiguous. The germline gives CDR1 MNHNY, CDR2 SVGAGI (reference sequence). The CDR3 runs 15 residues. DNA of the CDR3: TGTGCCAGCAGACGATCCCTTCCTCGCGATTCGCCCCTCCACTTT. This codes for CASRRSLPRDSPLHF.

J is TRBJ2-3 and V is TRBV6-1; 7 bases align to TRBD2. The CDR3 is 17 residues long. Trimming at V came to 1 base and at J to 1 base, leaving 8 bases not matched to a gene. Germline assignment: CDR1 MNHNS and CDR2 SASEGT. The CDR3 nucleotides are TGTGCCAGCAGTGAAGGCGGGGTGGCGGGGGGCACAGATACGCAGTATTTT. It codes for CASSEGGVAGGTDTQYF.

V and J are TRBV9 and TRBJ2-3; 9 bases are a match to TRBD2. Germline values: CDR1 SGDLS, CDR2 YYNGEE. Trimming removed 0 bases from V and 5 bases from J; junction bases left unmatched: 25. The CDR3 runs to 22 residues. The CDR3 spells CASSVGPIYRGGAAGLGDTQYF. Here the CDR3 DNA reads TGTGCCAGCAGCGTAGGCCCCATCTATCGCGGGGGGGCTGCGGGCTTAGGAGATACGCAGTATTTT.

V is TRBV9 and J is TRBJ2-2, with TRBD2 matching over 15 bases. With 3 bases clipped from V and 6 bases from J, the junction kept 12 bases outside the gene matches. This CDR3 is built from 19 residues. Germline V gene lookup returns CDR1 SGDLS and CDR2 YYNGEE. The CDR3 coding sequence is TGTGCCAGCAGCGCGGGACTAGCGGGGGGTCCCGGGGTCCCCGGGGAGCTGTTTTTT. It is translated as CASSAGLAGGPGVPGELFF.

V gene TRBV20-1 combines with J gene TRBJ2-7; 8 bases are shared with TRBD1. The CDR3 is 11 residues long. CDR1 DFQATT and CDR2 SNEGSKA come from the germline V gene (reference sequence). After removal of 0 bases from V and 12 bases from J, the junction contained 4 bases not matched to a gene. The CDR3 reads CSARETGDLYF. CDR3 nucleotide sequence: TGCAGTGCTAGAGAGACAGGGGATTTGTACTTC.

V is TRBV7-2 and J is TRBJ1-2, with 9 bases identical to TRBD1. V dropped 5 bases and J dropped 6; count of bases not matched to a gene: 7. Looked up from germline, CDR1 is SGHTA and CDR2 is FQGNSA. The CDR3 runs 14 residues. This chain's CDR3 is CASSRGQGKDGYTF. CDR3 DNA: TGTGCCAGCAGCCGAGGACAGGGGAAAGATGGCTACACCTTC.

This clone was recorded a few times. This sequence joins TRBV10-3 and TRBJ2-1; 11 bases match TRBD2. Looked up from germline, CDR1 is ENHRY and CDR2 is SYGVKD. This CDR3 comprises 13 residues. V shed 4 bases and J 10 bases; nucleotides not matched to a gene: 3. This CDR3 reads CAISGSSGGEQFF. The CDR3 DNA sequence: TGTGCCATCAGTGGGTCTAGCGGGGGGGAGCAGTTCTTC.

The V call is TRBV2, the J call TRBJ2-3; D is ambiguous. The CDR3 is 17 amino acids. V dropped 6 bases and J dropped 2 bases, with 21 bases sitting between them. Germline V lookup: CDR1 SNHLY, CDR2 FYNNEI. The CDR3 here is CASRKKERYRYTDTQYF. The CDR3 DNA reads as TGTGCCAGCAGGAAGAAGGAGCGTTACCGGTACACAGATACGCAGTATTTT. Looking up the rest from reference TRBV2 and TRBJ2-3 gives the full variable domain: EPEVTQTPSHQVTQMGQEVILRCVPISNHLYFYWYRQILGQKVEFLVSFYNNEISEKSEIFDDQFSVERPDGSNFTLKIRSTKLEDSAMYFCASRKKERYRYTDTQYFGPGTRLTVL.

The J gene is TRBJ2-1, the V gene TRBV29-1; TRBD1 matches at 9 bases. The CDR3 is made up of 15 amino acids. Germline V gene lookup returns CDR1 SQVTM and CDR2 ANQGSEA. Germline trimming cut 6 bases from V and 2 bases from J; bases unmatched to any gene: 8. The DNA for the CDR3 is TGCAGCGTCTACCTGACAGGGGGAACCTACAATGAGCAGTTCTTC. Amino acid sequence: CSVYLTGGTYNEQFF.

This chain joins TRBV4-2 and TRBJ2-3; TRBD2 matches at 11 bases. The CDR3 is 19 amino acids. The V gene end was trimmed by 4 bases and the J gene end by 1 base; junction bases not matched to a gene: 13. Germline V lookup: CDR1 LGHNA, CDR2 YNFKEQ. Written as DNA, the CDR3 is TGTGCCAGCAGCCCCCGTGGTAGCGGGGGGGCAAGCGGCACAGATACGCAGTATTTT. This translates into CASSPRGSGGASGTDTQYF.

CDR3 sequence (DNA): TGTGCCAGCAGCCTACGACAGGGGGTCGACCTTACTCAGCCCCAGCATTTT. Translation gives CASSLRQGVDLTQPQHF. The V call is TRBV5-6, the J call TRBJ1-5; 9 nucleotides align to TRBD1. V dropped 4 bases and J dropped 6; count of bases not matched to a gene: 14. This CDR3 has 17 amino acids. CDR1 and CDR2 (germline): SGHDT, YYEEEE.

The CDR3 loop reads CASTVDSGEDQPQHF. CDR3 DNA: TGTGCCAGTACGGTGGATTCGGGGGAAGATCAGCCCCAGCATTTT. V and J are TRBV19 and TRBJ1-5, with D maybe TRBD1 (5 bases). The V gene lost 7 bases and the J gene lost 5 bases, with 18 bases spanning the gap. Germline values: CDR1 LNHDA, CDR2 SQIVND (reference sequence). The CDR3 covers 15 residues.

The V and J genes are TRBV7-2 and TRBJ2-3; tentatively, D is TRBD2 (6 bases). This CDR3 has 16 amino acids. Between the trimmed V and J ends, which lost 5 bases and 0 bases, there was a span of 15 bases. The germline CDR1 and CDR2 sequences are SGHTA and FQGNSA. CDR3 region: CASSARLVASTDTQYF. The CDR3 DNA is TGTGCCAGCAGCGCCAGACTAGTAGCAAGCACAGATACGCAGTATTTT.

The chain combines TRBV5-1 with TRBJ1-2, with 9 nucleotides matching TRBD1. V shed 3 bases, J shed 2 bases, and the junction held 14 bases outside the gene matches. Germline CDR1 SGHRS, CDR2 YFSETQ. This CDR3 is built from 18 residues. Written as DNA, the CDR3 is TGCGCCAGCAGCTCGGCACAGGGGGCCGGGACCTTAAACTATGGCTACACCTTC. The encoded protein is CASSSAQGAGTLNYGYTF.

The chain joins TRBV4-1 to TRBJ2-7; possibly TRBD1 for D (6 bases). V shed 0 bases and J shed 4 bases, with 19 bases lying between them. The length of the CDR3 is 17 residues. The germline gives CDR1 MGHRA, CDR2 YSYEKL. The CDR3 loop reads CASSQDEQGPQVYEQYF. DNA of the CDR3: TGCGCCAGCAGCCAAGACGAACAGGGCCCTCAGGTATACGAGCAGTACTTC.

The chain couples TRBV27 to TRBJ2-1, with a possible D match to TRBD2 (6 bases). The CDR3 totals 14 residues. From germline, CDR1 is MNHEY and CDR2 SMNVEV (reference sequence). The V gene lost 5 bases and the J gene lost 4 bases, with 12 bases spanning the gap. CDR3 region: CASSMSSEYNEQFF. CDR3 bases: TGTGCCAGCAGTATGTCTAGCGAGTACAATGAGCAGTTCTTC.

The chain links TRBV10-3 to TRBJ1-6, with 10 bases aligning to TRBD1. This CDR3 is built from 15 residues. J was trimmed by 8 bases and V by 8 bases; bases with no gene match: 9. From germline, CDR1 is ENHRY and CDR2 SYGVKD. The DNA for the CDR3 is TGTGCCATCGGGAGACAGGGGGCAGGAGATTCACCCCTCCACTTT. Amino acid sequence: CAIGRQGAGDSPLHF.

This clone came up once. The chain joins TRBV14 to TRBJ2-7, with D possibly TRBD1 on 5 matching bases. CDR3 length: 15 amino acids. The V gene's germline CDR1 is SGHDN and CDR2 FVKESK. V lost 2 bases to trimming and J lost 4 bases, with 15 bases between them. This CDR3 reads CASSQNDSSDYEQYF. CDR3 nucleotides: TGTGCCAGCAGCCAAAACGACAGTTCCGATTACGAGCAGTACTTC.